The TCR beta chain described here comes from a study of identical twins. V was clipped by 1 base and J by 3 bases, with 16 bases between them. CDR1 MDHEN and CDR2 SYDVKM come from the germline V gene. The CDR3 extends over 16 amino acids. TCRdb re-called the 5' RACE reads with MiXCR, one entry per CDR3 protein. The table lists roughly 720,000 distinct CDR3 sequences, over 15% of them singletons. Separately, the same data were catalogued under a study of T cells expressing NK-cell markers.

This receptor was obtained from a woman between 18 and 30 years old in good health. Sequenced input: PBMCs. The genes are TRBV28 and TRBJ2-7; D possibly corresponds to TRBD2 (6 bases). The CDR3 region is CASSLSDLGGNYEQYF. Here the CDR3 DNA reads TGTGCCAGCAGTTTATCGGACCTGGGGGGAAACTACGAGCAGTACTTC.